This record covers a single T cell receptor beta chain. Its specificity is unknown. The data were taken from a study of blood T cells in healthy people across ages. Study-wide findings and caveats: Investigators viewed diversity estimates from one million T cells as underestimates, the study reported.

Each donor had 8.5 to 10 milliliters of peripheral blood drawn. V was trimmed by 3 bases and J by 2 bases, leaving 11 bases between them. The CDR3 runs 14 residues. Germline CDR1 and CDR2: SQVTM and ANQGSEA. A sample-barcoded 5' primer and a J-beta primer mix were used in a second PCR of roughly 6 to 11 cycles. Each sample provided no less than 3 million CDR3-containing paired-end reads. TCRdb passed the 5' RACE reads through MiXCR, listing each CDR3 protein once. The data contain 700,000 to 1,000,000 distinct CDR3 sequences, 44% of them singletons. Sequences were obtained from blood. The sequence came from a man aged 60 to 69 in good health. J is TRBJ2-1 and V is TRBV29-1; TRBD1 or TRBD2 may be the D gene (5 bases each). The CDR3 region is CSVEGTSTYNEQFF. DNA for the CDR3: TGCAGCGTTGAGGGGACGTCGACCTACAATGAGCAGTTCTTC.